The text below deals with one TCR beta chain. Its antigen remains undetermined. No qualities accompany the bases; no much larger clone lies one base away. The sample is drawn from a study of blood T cell repertoires in COVID-19 (dated by TCRdb to the early 2020s). Regarding the study in general: The collaborator samples originated in the United States, Italy and Spain and spanned the acute and convalescent phases of COVID-19. Where available, HLA class I and class II types were taken from metadata supplied by the sample provider and were not determined by assay-based typing. Subjects who had been exposed to COVID-19, were actively infected with it, or had recovered from it provided the deeply sampled blood TCRbeta repertoires that made up the dataset. Nearly every sample came with metadata listing a de-identified subject ID, COVID-19 status, age in years and sex. The samples were drawn from two sources: the first 160 participants of the ongoing ImmuneRACE study, and 1,200 or so subjects contributed by 6 global collaborators. The prospective study material was composed of cDNA or gDNA derived from T cells, B-cell-depleted T cells, or PBMCs. A freely available public database, intended as a resource for researchers studying the immune response to SARS-CoV-2, is where the repertoires were released.

TCRbeta CDR3 regions were amplified from genomic DNA by means of the immunoSEQ Assay, a bias-controlled multiplex PCR. In the paper's pipeline: The number of nucleated cells in each sample was estimated by amplification of reference gene primers within the assay. To quantify the absolute abundance of each unique TCRbeta CDR3 rearrangement, sequence reads were collapsed and filtered. Productive Simpson clonality was computed per sample as the square root of Simpson's diversity index over productive rearrangements. The immuneACCESS repertoire file appears here via TCRdb, limited to in-frame rearrangements. These files lack a portion of the clones; in checked studies, under half of the deficit traces to unresolved V genes, and the cause of the others is not known. V and J calls plus clone size are reproduced from that table; the DNA served to infer D and trimming. The sample profile shows approximately 150,000 clones; approximately 86% of them were found once. Of the sample, roughly 1.4% is held by the ten largest clones.

Paper-wide results and their limitations: How much clinical and demographic metadata was included differed by source and by participant, and the metadata was provided uncurated.

Whole blood was collected in K2EDTA tubes by collaborating institutions according to the institutions' own protocols. For TCRbeta analysis, collaborator samples were shipped as frozen whole blood, as isolated PBMCs, or as DNA extracted from either sample type. Based on the germline V gene, the CDR1 and CDR2 sequences are SGDLS and YYNGEE. The V end gives up 4 bases and the J end 0 bases, leaving 14 bases in the junction not matched to a gene. From its cysteine to its phenylalanine, the CDR3 spans 19 amino acids. Solely the CDR3 DNA is kept, with 57 bases framed from the first base. The sequence was obtained from a woman in her forties or fifties with acute or convalescent COVID-19. The sequenced sample was peripheral blood. This chain is built from TRBV9 and TRBJ1-1, with 11 junctional bases fitting TRBD1. The base sequence is TGTGCCAGCAGCCAGGGACTTCCGGGACAGGGGGGCGTGAACACTGAAGCTTTCTTT. Protein translation: CASSQGLPGQGGVNTEAFF.